This is a list of T cell receptor beta chains from one sample in a study of blood T cell repertoires in COVID-19. TCRdb's table, derived via immunoSEQ multiplex PCR, lists solely in-frame clones and lacks some. The table lists about 110,000 clones, 70% to 90% of them singletons. Source material: peripheral blood. All receptors derive from a man aged 35-49 years with acute or convalescent COVID-19. CDR3s include the opening cysteine and the closing phenylalanine or tryptophan. The D gene is left open where the match is weak. A clone size is listed for some rows: how often the clone was seen (once, few, many), or a class if it is expanded.

v_gene: TRBV4-1
abundance: NA
j_gene: TRBJ2-1
d_gene: TRBD2
CDR3nt: TGCGCCAGCAGCCAACTAGCGGGGGGGCCGGACAATGAGCAGTTCTTC
CDR3aa: CASSQLAGGPDNEQFF

v_gene: TRBV19
abundance: NA
j_gene: TRBJ1-6
d_gene: NA
CDR3nt: TGTGCCAGTAGTACCCTCGCAAGCCTAGGTTCACCCCTCCACTTT
CDR3aa: CASSTLASLGSPLHF

v_gene: TRBV2
abundance: NA
j_gene: TRBJ1-5
d_gene: NA
CDR3nt: TGTGCCAGCAGTGAAGCGGGAGGGACTCAGCCCCAGCATTTT
CDR3aa: CASSEAGGTQPQHF

v_gene: TRBV29-1
abundance: NA
j_gene: TRBJ1-1
d_gene: TRBD1
CDR3nt: TGCAGCGCATCACAGGGGGCGAACACTGAAGCTTTCTTT
CDR3aa: CSASQGANTEAFF

v_gene: TRBV9
abundance: NA
j_gene: TRBJ2-7
d_gene: NA
CDR3nt: TGTGCCAGCAGCGTAGGTGGCCACCTTCTCAACGAGCAGTACTTC
CDR3aa: CASSVGGHLLNEQYF

v_gene: TRBV23-1
abundance: NA
j_gene: TRBJ2-3
d_gene: NA
CDR3nt: TGCGCCAGCAGTCAATTTGAGGATCGCACGCAGTATTTT
CDR3aa: CASSQFEDRTQYF

v_gene: TRBV19
abundance: NA
j_gene: TRBJ2-1
d_gene: NA
CDR3nt: TGTGCCAGTAGTGATCAAGGGGTGCATGAGCAGTTCTTC
CDR3aa: CASSDQGVHEQFF

v_gene: TRBV9
abundance: NA
j_gene: TRBJ2-7
d_gene: TRBD1
CDR3nt: TGTGCCAGCAGTGGACAGGCCTACGAGCAGTACTTC
CDR3aa: CASSGQAYEQYF

v_gene: TRBV3-1/TRBV3-2
abundance: NA
j_gene: TRBJ2-7
d_gene: TRBD2
CDR3nt: TGTGCCAGCAGCCAAGACTTGGGGGGGTACGAGCAGTACTTC
CDR3aa: CASSQDLGGYEQYF

v_gene: TRBV21-1
abundance: NA
j_gene: TRBJ1-2
d_gene: NA
CDR3nt: TGTGCCAGCAGCAGCTGGACAGGGACTAACTATGGCTACACCTTC
CDR3aa: CASSSWTGTNYGYTF

v_gene: TRBV9
abundance: NA
j_gene: TRBJ2-1
d_gene: NA
CDR3nt: TGTGCCAGCAGCGTAGGACTCAATGAGCAGTTCTTC
CDR3aa: CASSVGLNEQFF

v_gene: TRBV6-6
abundance: NA
j_gene: TRBJ2-7
d_gene: TRBD1
CDR3nt: TGTGCCAGCAGCTATCGGACAGGGAAGGGTCACGAGCAGTACTTC
CDR3aa: CASSYRTGKGHEQYF

v_gene: TRBV11-1
abundance: NA
j_gene: TRBJ2-5
d_gene: TRBD2
CDR3nt: TGTGCCAGCAGCACGGGACTAGCGGAAGAGACCCAGTACTTC
CDR3aa: CASSTGLAEETQYF

v_gene: TRBV5-5
abundance: NA
j_gene: TRBJ2-2
d_gene: NA
CDR3nt: TGTGCCAGCAGCTTGCAAGAGAATCATTTCCTAGCGAACACCGGGGAGCTGTTTTTT
CDR3aa: CASSLQENHFLANTGELFF

v_gene: TRBV3-1/TRBV3-2
abundance: few
j_gene: TRBJ2-5
d_gene: NA
CDR3nt: TGTGCCAGCAGCCAGAGCTCGCATCACCGATACCAAGAGACCCAGTACTTC
CDR3aa: CASSQSSHHRYQETQYF

v_gene: TRBV28
abundance: NA
j_gene: TRBJ2-2
d_gene: TRBD2
CDR3nt: TGTGCCAGCAGCCGACTAGCCCCCGGGGAGCTGTTTTTT
CDR3aa: CASSRLAPGELFF

v_gene: TRBV6-2/TRBV6-3
abundance: NA
j_gene: TRBJ1-2
d_gene: NA
CDR3nt: TGTGCCAGCAGTTCAGCCCGAGGTCCTAACTATGGCTACACCTTC
CDR3aa: CASSSARGPNYGYTF

v_gene: TRBV2
abundance: NA
j_gene: TRBJ2-2
d_gene: TRBD1
CDR3nt: TGTGCCAGTGGACAGGGAAACACCGGGGAGCTGTTTTTT
CDR3aa: CASGQGNTGELFF

v_gene: TRBV6-6
abundance: NA
j_gene: TRBJ2-1
d_gene: NA
CDR3nt: TGTGCCAGCAGTTATTCCCGCAATGAGCAGTTCTTC
CDR3aa: CASSYSRNEQFF

v_gene: TRBV5-6
abundance: once
j_gene: TRBJ1-3
d_gene: NA
CDR3nt: TGTGCCAGCAGCTCCGGAGGGGCTGGAAACACCATATATTTT
CDR3aa: CASSSGGAGNTIYF

v_gene: TRBV5-1
abundance: NA
j_gene: TRBJ1-3
d_gene: NA
CDR3nt: TGCGCCAGCAGCTTGGGGAGCTCTGGAAACACCATATATTTT
CDR3aa: CASSLGSSGNTIYF

v_gene: TRBV3-1/TRBV3-2
abundance: once
j_gene: TRBJ2-5
d_gene: NA
CDR3nt: TGTGCCAGCAGCCAAGATCCAAGGGGTCGGGAGACCCAGTACTTC
CDR3aa: CASSQDPRGRETQYF

v_gene: TRBV6-1
abundance: NA
j_gene: TRBJ2-6
d_gene: NA
CDR3nt: TGTGCCAGCAGTGAAGACAGCTCTGGGGCCAACGTCCTGACTTTC
CDR3aa: CASSEDSSGANVLTF

v_gene: TRBV11-2
abundance: NA
j_gene: TRBJ1-6
d_gene: NA
CDR3nt: TGTGCCAGCAGCCCAAGCCATTCACCCCTCCACTTT
CDR3aa: CASSPSHSPLHF

v_gene: TRBV11-3
abundance: NA
j_gene: TRBJ2-7
d_gene: TRBD1
CDR3nt: TGTGCCAGCAGCTTGACAGGGGGCGTAGCGTATGAGCAGTACTTC
CDR3aa: CASSLTGGVAYEQYF

v_gene: TRBV2
abundance: NA
j_gene: TRBJ1-2
d_gene: NA
CDR3nt: TGTGCCAGCAGTGTCCGAGGAGGGGATGGCTACACCTTC
CDR3aa: CASSVRGGDGYTF

v_gene: TRBV6-5
abundance: NA
j_gene: TRBJ2-2
d_gene: NA
CDR3nt: TGTGCCAGCACCCGGCAGGGCTCGAACACCGGGGAGCTGTTTTTT
CDR3aa: CASTRQGSNTGELFF

v_gene: TRBV12-3/TRBV12-4
abundance: once
j_gene: TRBJ1-5
d_gene: NA
CDR3nt: TGTGCCAGCAGTTTAAGTAGGACATATTCCCAGCATTTT
CDR3aa: CASSLSRTYSQHF

v_gene: TRBV20-1
abundance: NA
j_gene: TRBJ1-1
d_gene: NA
CDR3nt: TGCAGTGCTACCTTTAACACTGAAGCTTTCTTT
CDR3aa: CSATFNTEAFF

v_gene: TRBV5-1
abundance: NA
j_gene: TRBJ2-3
d_gene: NA
CDR3nt: TGCGCCAGCGGACCGGGGACAGATACGCAGTATTTT
CDR3aa: CASGPGTDTQYF

v_gene: TRBV7-9
abundance: NA
j_gene: TRBJ2-5
d_gene: TRBD2
CDR3nt: TGTGCCAGCAGCTTAGGGGAGGGTGCGGGAGCCCACCAAGAGACCCAGTACTTC
CDR3aa: CASSLGEGAGAHQETQYF

v_gene: TRBV6-5
abundance: NA
j_gene: TRBJ2-7
d_gene: NA
CDR3nt: TGTGCCAGCAGTTACACAGGGAACCTCTACGAGCAGTACTTC
CDR3aa: CASSYTGNLYEQYF

v_gene: TRBV7-9
abundance: once
j_gene: TRBJ1-2
d_gene: TRBD1
CDR3nt: TGTGCCAGCAGTCCTCGACAGGGGGCGCGGGGCTACACCTTC
CDR3aa: CASSPRQGARGYTF

v_gene: TRBV5-1
abundance: NA
j_gene: TRBJ1-2
d_gene: NA
CDR3nt: TGCGCCAGCAGCTCCGACAGTGGCTACACCTTC
CDR3aa: CASSSDSGYTF

v_gene: TRBV6-2/TRBV6-3
abundance: once
j_gene: TRBJ1-5
d_gene: TRBD1
CDR3nt: TGTGCCAGCAGTTGGGGACAGGGGCCTCAGCCCCAGCATTTT
CDR3aa: CASSWGQGPQPQHF

v_gene: TRBV29-1
abundance: NA
j_gene: TRBJ2-7
d_gene: TRBD1
CDR3nt: TGCAGCGTTAAGGGGGCGTCGGCCTACGAGCAGTACTTC
CDR3aa: CSVKGASAYEQYF

v_gene: TRBV7-3
abundance: NA
j_gene: TRBJ1-5
d_gene: TRBD1
CDR3nt: TGTGCCAGCAGTTCATGCCGGGACAGCCTTCATCAGCCCCAGCATTTT
CDR3aa: CASSSCRDSLHQPQHF

v_gene: TRBV3-1/TRBV3-2
abundance: NA
j_gene: TRBJ1-5
d_gene: NA
CDR3nt: TGTGCCAGCAGCCACGGGAGGACAGTCAATCAGCCCCAGCATTTT
CDR3aa: CASSHGRTVNQPQHF

v_gene: TRBV4-3
abundance: NA
j_gene: TRBJ2-2
d_gene: NA
CDR3nt: TGCGCCAGCAGCCAAGATCGGGAGCCCCACTGGGGTGGTACCGGGGAGCTGTTTTTT
CDR3aa: CASSQDREPHWGGTGELFF

v_gene: TRBV18
abundance: NA
j_gene: TRBJ2-1
d_gene: TRBD2
CDR3nt: TGTGCCAGCTCACTACAGACTAGCGGGAGCTCGAATGAGCAGTTCTTC
CDR3aa: CASSLQTSGSSNEQFF

v_gene: TRBV9
abundance: NA
j_gene: TRBJ2-3
d_gene: TRBD1
CDR3nt: TGTGCCAGCAGCACCCGACAGGGGATGTCAGATACGCAGTATTTT
CDR3aa: CASSTRQGMSDTQYF

v_gene: TRBV2
abundance: NA
j_gene: TRBJ1-6
d_gene: NA
CDR3nt: TGTGCCAGCGGAACAGGTGTCTCCTATAATTCACCCCTCCACTTT
CDR3aa: CASGTGVSYNSPLHF

v_gene: TRBV5-3
abundance: NA
j_gene: TRBJ2-1
d_gene: TRBD2
CDR3nt: TGTGCCAGAACCCAGGCGGGAGGGCCTAGAGAGCAGTTCTTC
CDR3aa: CARTQAGGPREQFF

v_gene: TRBV19
abundance: few
j_gene: TRBJ1-6
d_gene: NA
CDR3nt: TGTGCCAGTAAGGCAAGGAGCGCCGATAATTCACCCCTCCACTTT
CDR3aa: CASKARSADNSPLHF

v_gene: TRBV19
abundance: NA
j_gene: TRBJ1-5
d_gene: NA
CDR3nt: TGTGCCAGTAGCTCGGGAGGCCTAAGCAATCAGCCCCAGCATTTT
CDR3aa: CASSSGGLSNQPQHF

v_gene: TRBV6-4
abundance: NA
j_gene: TRBJ2-1
d_gene: TRBD2
CDR3nt: TGTGCCAGCAGTGACTCGGGACTAGTCGGTAATGAGCAGTTCTTC
CDR3aa: CASSDSGLVGNEQFF

v_gene: TRBV5-1
abundance: NA
j_gene: TRBJ1-3
d_gene: NA
CDR3nt: TGCGCCAGCAGCTTGCAGGGGTCGGGGGGAAACACCATATATTTT
CDR3aa: CASSLQGSGGNTIYF

v_gene: TRBV27
abundance: once
j_gene: TRBJ1-5
d_gene: TRBD1
CDR3nt: TGTGCCAGCAGGCAGACAGGGTCCCCCAATCAGCCCCAGCATTTT
CDR3aa: CASRQTGSPNQPQHF

v_gene: TRBV10-3
abundance: NA
j_gene: TRBJ2-7
d_gene: TRBD1
CDR3nt: TGTGCCATCAGTTTCGGACAGGCTAGCTCCTACGAGCAGTACTTC
CDR3aa: CAISFGQASSYEQYF

v_gene: TRBV28
abundance: few
j_gene: TRBJ1-4
d_gene: NA
CDR3nt: TGTGCCAGCAGTTCCACCGAGGGGGGGGGCTTTAATGAAAAACTGTTTTTT
CDR3aa: CASSSTEGGGFNEKLFF

v_gene: TRBV7-2
abundance: NA
j_gene: TRBJ2-7
d_gene: NA
CDR3nt: TGTGCCAGCGCATACGAGCGGGCCACCTCCTACGAGCAGTACTTC
CDR3aa: CASAYERATSYEQYF

v_gene: TRBV24-1
abundance: NA
j_gene: TRBJ2-1
d_gene: NA
CDR3nt: TGTGCCACCGCTATTCTCGGTGAGCAGTTCTTC
CDR3aa: CATAILGEQFF

v_gene: TRBV3-1/TRBV3-2
abundance: NA
j_gene: TRBJ1-4
d_gene: TRBD1
CDR3nt: TGTGCCAGCAGCCAAGAGGACAGGGCCGGAGAAAAACTGTTTTTT
CDR3aa: CASSQEDRAGEKLFF

v_gene: TRBV2
abundance: NA
j_gene: TRBJ1-2
d_gene: NA
CDR3nt: TGTGCCAGCAGGAGTGGGGGCGGAGGCTACACCTTC
CDR3aa: CASRSGGGGYTF

v_gene: TRBV27
abundance: NA
j_gene: TRBJ2-7
d_gene: NA
CDR3nt: TGTGCCAGCAGTTTAAACGGGATAGGTGCCGAGCAGTACTTC
CDR3aa: CASSLNGIGAEQYF

v_gene: TRBV28
abundance: NA
j_gene: TRBJ1-1
d_gene: NA
CDR3nt: TGTGCCAGCAGGAGCGGGGCAGGCACTGAAGCTTTCTTT
CDR3aa: CASRSGAGTEAFF

v_gene: TRBV19
abundance: NA
j_gene: TRBJ2-1
d_gene: NA
CDR3nt: TGTGCCAGTAGTCCCACGACTACCTACAATGAGCAGTTCTTC
CDR3aa: CASSPTTTYNEQFF

v_gene: TRBV12-3/TRBV12-4
abundance: NA
j_gene: TRBJ1-2
d_gene: NA
CDR3nt: TGTGCCAGCAGTCGGAGCTATGGCTACACCTTC
CDR3aa: CASSRSYGYTF

v_gene: TRBV29-1
abundance: NA
j_gene: TRBJ2-1
d_gene: TRBD1
CDR3nt: TGCAGCGTTGGGGCCTTAGGGGGCGCGTCCTACAATGAGCAGTTCTTC
CDR3aa: CSVGALGGASYNEQFF

v_gene: TRBV7-9
abundance: NA
j_gene: TRBJ2-3
d_gene: TRBD1
CDR3nt: TGTGCCAGCAGCTACCGGACAGGCATCACAGATACGCAGTATTTT
CDR3aa: CASSYRTGITDTQYF